A selection of T cell receptor beta chains follows, all from one sample in a study of blood T cells in healthy people across ages. Each CDR3 protein gets one entry after TCRdb re-called the 5' RACE reads with MiXCR. The sample has 540,000 or so distinct CDR3 sequences, under 30% seen once; the top ten hold just over 8.5%. In addition, the sample was reused for a study of T cells of mothers and their children.

Sequencing was carried out using blood. These receptors were taken from a boy aged 5-17 years in good health. The conserved cysteine and the conserved F or W are not part of the CDR3 here. A D gene is named only where the DNA matches it firmly.

CDR3aa	d_gene	v_gene
SASPAGGADTQY	TRBD2	TRBV20-1
ASSLDPGTAYEQY	TRBD1	TRBV5-1
ASSQFSGWETQY	NA	TRBV4-2
ASSPGPRGEAF	NA	TRBV5-1
ASSLSGITMTGELF	NA	TRBV28
ASSQGLAVYNEQF	TRBD2	TRBV4-1
ASSYDDMNTEAF	NA	TRBV12-3/TRBV12-4
ATVEDGNSPLH	NA	TRBV6-2/TRBV6-3
ASKEGSAYNEQF	NA	TRBV9
AISESRGAINYGYT	NA	TRBV10-3
ASSEVSGSSYEQY	TRBD2	TRBV6-1
ASSLGSYEQY	NA	TRBV7-9
ASSIGPGELF	NA	TRBV19
ASSPDLRRGTEAF	NA	TRBV7-2
ASSLWTGRPEAF	TRBD1	TRBV5-1
SASWYSDTQY	NA	TRBV20-1
ASSLSPLVGATGELF	NA	TRBV7-3
SAPTGGASSYNGQF	TRBD1	TRBV29-1
ASSHPRTGATGELF	TRBD1	TRBV11-2
ASSQEGETGEETQY	TRBD1	TRBV3-1
SALTVNTEAF	NA	TRBV29-1
ASRSGGEKLF	NA	TRBV27
ASSLEALAKNIQY	NA	TRBV7-2
ASSQDRGAGGGGYT	TRBD1	TRBV4-3
SASEDRRQF	TRBD1	TRBV20-1
ASSPGTGGIYEQY	TRBD1	TRBV28
AWSGPVQSGGSNEKLF	TRBD1	TRBV30
SAAVSGGAGEQF	TRBD2	TRBV29-1
ASSPQGLETQY	NA	TRBV9